This T cell receptor beta chain stems from a study of cytomegalovirus exposure and HLA in healthy donors. The CDR3 sequence is 11 residues long. Germline trimming cut 7 bases from V and 8 bases from J; bases unmatched to any gene: 4. Germline V gives CDR1 LNHDA, CDR2 SQIVND (reference sequence). Study-wide findings and caveats: An assumption of roughly uniform sequencing depth across donors underlay the presence/absence analyses. There were under 200 TCR beta chains listed as cytomegalovirus-associated. The productive fraction for most TCR beta V segments was about 90% or about 30% in an earlier analysis.

Comment on this clone: What it recognizes is unknown.

60 Vbeta and 13 Jbeta primers were used in PCR. Clones were sequenced by immunoSEQ multiplex PCR, and TCRdb holds only the in-frame ones, with some missing. Among about 82,000 clones listed, about 9.5% were seen once. Sequencing was performed on PBMCs. The sequence was obtained from a man aged 60-69 years in good health and CMV-seropositive. The chain is built from TRBV19 and TRBJ1-2; TRBD1 matches at 7 bases. DNA for the CDR3: TGTGCCAGTACGCAGGGGGTCGGCTACACCTTC. This codes for CASTQGVGYTF.